Each of the 29 T cell receptor beta chains below was sequenced from the same sample in a study of blood T cell repertoires in COVID-19. Libraries were prepared by immunoSEQ multiplex PCR; TCRdb keeps only in-frame clonotypes and omits some of them. This table has about 61,000 clones, over 65% appearing once. Sequences were obtained from peripheral blood. Receptor source: an older man with active or convalescent COVID-19.

V usage is TRBV5-1 and J usage is TRBJ1-6, with D perhaps TRBD1 (6 bases). Germline-derived CDR1 and CDR2 are SGHRS and YFSETQ. The CDR3 length is 14 residues. The V gene lost 0 bases and the J gene lost 10 bases, with 11 bases spanning the gap. CDR3 DNA sequence: TGCGCCAGCAGCTTGGCGTTACAGGGCTCACCCCTCCACTTT. Its protein product is CASSLALQGSPLHF.

A note on this clone: Germline and junction disagree at one end, which may indicate a read error. CDR3 protein: CASSPGTRSDF. CDR3 nucleotide sequence: TGTGCCAGCAGCCCTGGGACTAGATCAGACTTC. V gene TRBV11-2 combines with J gene TRBJ2-5; TRBD2 agrees at 8 bases. The germline CDR1 and CDR2 sequences are SGHAT and FQNNGV. This CDR3 region has 11 residues.

The J gene is TRBJ2-2, the V gene TRBV15; 9 positions match TRBD2. Germline CDR1 reads LNHNV; CDR2 reads YYDKDF (reference sequence). The J segment lost 2 bases and the V segment lost 0 bases, leaving 19 bases of the junction unmatched. The CDR3 runs to 22 residues. In DNA, the CDR3 is TGTGCCACCAGCAGAGATATGGGACAAGTGCCGCTAGCGGGATCAAACACCGGGGAGCTGTTTTTT. Amino acid sequence: CATSRDMGQVPLAGSNTGELFF.

This sequence joins TRBV6-5 and TRBJ2-1, with no clear D. There are 13 residues in the CDR3. Germline-derived CDR1 and CDR2 are MNHEY and SVGAGI. Trimming left V 8 bases short and J 6 bases short, with 14 bases between. The CDR3 region is CASPGESRNEQFF. The CDR3 DNA is TGTGCCAGCCCCGGTGAGTCCCGCAATGAGCAGTTCTTC.

CDR3 sequence reads: CSASLAGSAIYNEQFF. In DNA, the CDR3 is TGCAGTGCTAGTTTGGCGGGGTCAGCAATCTACAATGAGCAGTTCTTC. V gene TRBV20-1 combines with J gene TRBJ2-1; maybe TRBD2 (6 bases). CDR3 length: 16 amino acids. The V end lost 3 bases, the J end lost 3 bases, and 18 bases lay between the germline ends. Germline CDR1 reads DFQATT; CDR2 reads SNEGSKA (reference sequence).

The CDR3 DNA sequence: TGTGCCAGCAGCTTAGATCCCCAGGGGTCGCAGTATTTT. Amino acid sequence: CASSLDPQGSQYF. The genes are TRBV7-9 and TRBJ2-3; tentatively, D is TRBD1 (6 bases). Trimming removed 1 base at V and 10 bases at J, with 12 bases between. The CDR3 is 13 amino acids. Looked up from germline, CDR1 is SEHNR and CDR2 is FQNEAQ (reference sequence). The full variable domain, completed using reference TRBV7-9 and TRBJ2-3, is DTGVSQNPRHKITKRGQNVTFRCDPISEHNRLYWYRQTLGQGPEFLTYFQNEAQLEKSRLLSDRFSAERPKGSFSTLEIQRTEQGDSAMYLCASSLDPQGSQYFGPGTRLTVL.

The chain uses TRBV3-1 (or the pseudogene TRBV3-2) and TRBJ2-1; 9 nucleotides align to TRBD1. The CDR3 length is 16 residues. Germline V CDR1 and CDR2: LGHDT, YNNKEL (reference sequence). Germline trimming cut 0 bases from V and 12 bases from J; bases unmatched to any gene: 12. CDR3 nucleotide sequence: TGTGCCAGCAGCCAAGACTGGGGACAGGGTGAGTCCCGGCAGTTCTTC. It codes for CASSQDWGQGESRQFF.

This chain connects TRBV6-1 to TRBJ2-3, with 7 nucleotides matching TRBD1. The CDR3 sequence is 15 residues long. The germline CDR1 and CDR2 sequences are MNHNS and SASEGT. The junction had 4 bases not matched to a gene; V was cut back by 2 bases and J by 2 bases. In nucleotides, the CDR3 is TGTGCCAGCAGTGAATTTGGGACAGTCACAGATACGCAGTATTTT. Protein sequence: CASSEFGTVTDTQYF.

This clone was detected only a few times. The J gene is TRBJ1-3, the V gene TRBV4-2, with D hard to call. V lost 0 bases and J 0 bases, leaving 9 bases between the germline ends. The CDR3 is 16 amino acids. CDR1 and CDR2 from the germline V gene are LGHNA and YNFKEQ. CDR3 coding DNA: TGTGCCAGCAGCCAAGATTCTTCAGGCTCTGGAAACACCATATATTTT. Protein: CASSQDSSGSGNTIYF.

V gene TRBV7-6 combines with J gene TRBJ2-5, with 15 bases fitting TRBD2. Unmatched junction bases numbered 8, after V lost 5 bases and J lost 1 base. This CDR3 spans 18 amino acids. CDR1 is SGHVS, CDR2 FNYEAQ, per germline. The DNA for the CDR3 is TGTGCCAGCAGCATCGGGACTAGCGGGGGGTCGGGCCAAGAGACCCAGTACTTC. It specifies CASSIGTSGGSGQETQYF.

This clone was picked up one time. The chain is built from TRBV9 and TRBJ2-1, with 8 bases matching TRBD2. Losses at the gene ends were 3 bases for V and 7 bases for J; bases not matched to a gene: 6. The CDR3 loop spans 14 amino acids. CDR1 is SGDLS, CDR2 YYNGEE, per germline. In DNA, the CDR3 is TGTGCCAGCAGCGGCGCGGGAGGTCGTAATGAGCAGTTCTTC. Protein sequence: CASSGAGGRNEQFF.

The chain combines TRBV5-1 with TRBJ1-1; 7 positions agree with TRBD1. V shed 5 bases and J 4 bases; nucleotides not matched to a gene: 5. From germline, CDR1 is SGHRS and CDR2 YFSETQ. CDR3 size: 13 residues. Here the CDR3 reads CASRIEGATEAFF. In nucleotides, the CDR3 is TGCGCCAGCAGGATCGAGGGGGCCACTGAAGCTTTCTTT.

This chain connects TRBV6-2 or TRBV6-3 to TRBJ2-5, with a possible D match to TRBD2 (5 bases). The CDR3 extends over 15 amino acids. V was trimmed by 4 bases and J by 0 bases, leaving 12 bases between them. Germline assignment: CDR1 MNHEY and CDR2 SVGEGT. CDR3 DNA: TGTGCCAGCAGTTCCCTTGCGGGTGACCAAGAGACCCAGTACTTC. This codes for CASSSLAGDQETQYF.

V and J are TRBV25-1 and TRBJ1-3; no clear D. The CDR3 length is 13 residues. Trimming left V 3 bases short and J 3 bases short, with 6 bases between. Germline V gene lookup returns CDR1 MGHDK and CDR2 SYGVNS. The CDR3 sequence is CASSDWLGNTIYF. CDR3 bases: TGTGCCAGCAGTGATTGGCTTGGAAACACCATATATTTT.

The J gene is TRBJ2-7, the V gene TRBV5-1; possible D gene TRBD2, 5 bases. V lost 3 bases to trimming and J lost 0 bases, with 10 bases between them. The germline V gene encodes CDR1 SGHRS and CDR2 YFSETQ. This CDR3 comprises 14 residues. CDR3 DNA: TGCGCCAGCAGCTCTTCGGGGTACTCCTACGAGCAGTACTTC. Amino acids: CASSSSGYSYEQYF.

The chain employs TRBV6-5 and TRBJ2-5, with 11 bases that match TRBD1. The CDR3 totals 15 residues. Germline CDR1 MNHEY, CDR2 SVGAGI. The V gene end was trimmed by 6 bases and the J gene end by 5 bases; junction bases not matched to a gene: 8. CDR3 loop: CASRPGQGAWETQYF. CDR3 nucleotides: TGTGCCAGCAGACCTGGACAGGGGGCGTGGGAGACCCAGTACTTC.

The chain links TRBV19 to TRBJ2-1, with D possibly matching TRBD1 (6 bases). This CDR3 contains 13 residues. In germline, CDR1 is LNHDA, CDR2 SQIVND (reference sequence). V was shortened by 4 bases and J by 11 bases, with 15 bases between the two germline ends. The CDR3 loop reads CASSKTGQKKQFF. The CDR3 nucleotides read TGTGCCAGTAGTAAAACTGGACAGAAGAAGCAGTTCTTC.

The gene calls are TRBV7-9 and TRBJ1-1; D remains ambiguous. Germline assignment: CDR1 SEHNR and CDR2 FQNEAQ (reference sequence). V was cut by 5 bases and J by 6 bases, with 16 bases left in between. The CDR3 has 14 residues. DNA for the CDR3: TGTGCCAGCAGCCGCTACGGGGATTCCCCTGAAGCTTTCTTT. This encodes CASSRYGDSPEAFF. Using reference TRBV7-9 and TRBJ1-1 for the parts outside the CDR3, the full variable domain is DTGVSQNPRHKITKRGQNVTFRCDPISEHNRLYWYRQTLGQGPEFLTYFQNEAQLEKSRLLSDRFSAERPKGSFSTLEIQRTEQGDSAMYLCASSRYGDSPEAFFGQGTRLTVV.

This clone was recorded a few times. V usage is TRBV9 and J usage is TRBJ2-3; 8 nucleotides align to TRBD2. The trim removed 7 bases at V and 1 base at J, leaving 20 bases unmatched. This CDR3 contains 19 residues. The germline gives CDR1 SGDLS, CDR2 YYNGEE. The CDR3, as DNA: TGTGCCAGCGAACTTGGGTCGGGAGGGCCGAGTCGTGGCACAGATACGCAGTATTTT. It translates to CASELGSGGPSRGTDTQYF.

The rearrangement joins TRBV27 to TRBJ1-6; 8 bases are shared with TRBD1. The CDR3 runs to 15 residues. The V gene's germline CDR1 is MNHEY and CDR2 SMNVEV (reference sequence). The V gene end was trimmed by 5 bases and the J gene end by 4 bases; junction bases not matched to a gene: 4. CDR3: CASSPGDRYNSPLHF. DNA of the CDR3: TGTGCCAGCAGTCCCGGGGACAGGTATAATTCACCCCTCCACTTT.

The chain links TRBV3-1 (or the pseudogene TRBV3-2) to TRBJ2-5; D might be TRBD1 (5 bases). The CDR3 has 14 amino acids. Germline V gene lookup returns CDR1 LGHDT and CDR2 YNNKEL (reference sequence). V lost 6 bases and J 1 base, leaving 12 bases between the germline ends. CDR3 region: CASSRRQTQETQYF. In DNA, the CDR3 is TGTGCCAGCAGTCGTCGACAGACCCAAGAGACCCAGTACTTC.

V gene TRBV3-1 (or the pseudogene TRBV3-2) combines with J gene TRBJ2-7; 7 nucleotides align to TRBD2. In germline, CDR1 is LGHDT, CDR2 YNNKEL (reference sequence). Unmatched junction bases numbered 5, after V lost 1 base and J lost 2 bases. The CDR3 consists of 15 residues. CDR3 bases: TGTGCCAGCAGCCAAGGACCGGGAGGAGCCTACGAGCAGTACTTC. It translates to CASSQGPGGAYEQYF.

This chain links TRBV6-5 with TRBJ1-2; TRBD1 might be the D (5 bases). The CDR3 loop spans 12 amino acids. V lost 6 bases, J lost 6 bases, and 11 bases lay in between. CDR1 and CDR2 from the germline V gene are MNHEY and SVGAGI. The CDR3 loop is CASRRPGDGYTF. In nucleotides, the CDR3 is TGTGCCAGCAGGAGACCGGGGGATGGCTACACCTTC.

This chain uses TRBV12-5 with TRBJ2-1; 7 bases fit TRBD1. Trimming took 1 base from V and 4 from J; bases not matched to a gene: 4. The germline gives CDR1 LGHNT, CDR2 FRNRAP. This CDR3 is built from 15 residues. The CDR3 nucleotides read TGTGCTAGTGGTTTGGGACAGGGTGATTACAATGAGCAGTTCTTC. Amino acids: CASGLGQGDYNEQFF.

The rearrangement joins TRBV7-8 to TRBJ2-1; 14 bases are a match to TRBD2. Trimming took 1 base from V and 4 from J; bases not matched to a gene: 3. Germline values: CDR1 SGHVS, CDR2 FQNEAQ. CDR3 length equals 17 residues. This CDR3 is CASSLGTSGRSYNEQFF. The CDR3 nucleotides are TGTGCCAGCAGCTTAGGGACTAGCGGGAGGAGTTACAATGAGCAGTTCTTC.

V usage is TRBV7-6 and J usage is TRBJ2-5, with TRBD1 matching 8 bases. CDR3 length: 18 residues. Germline loops: CDR1 SGHVS, CDR2 FNYEAQ. Trimming removed 4 bases from V and 5 bases from J; junction bases left unmatched: 18. Here the CDR3 reads CASSYPRAGGVRWETQYF. The CDR3 nucleotides read TGTGCCAGCAGCTACCCACGGGCAGGGGGCGTGAGGTGGGAGACCCAGTACTTC.

CDR3 residues: CATSRGGSNTEAFF. The DNA for the CDR3 is TGTGCCACCAGCAGAGGTGGGAGTAACACTGAAGCTTTCTTT. The chain couples TRBV15 to TRBJ1-1; D remains unclear. CDR1 LNHNV and CDR2 YYDKDF come from the germline V gene (reference sequence). Trimming removed 1 base at V and 2 bases at J, with 8 bases between. CDR3 length: 14 amino acids.

V is TRBV5-1 and J is TRBJ2-2; a weak D match, TRBD1 (5 bases). The germline gives CDR1 SGHRS, CDR2 YFSETQ. V lost 7 bases to trimming and J lost 4 bases, with 14 bases between them. This CDR3 region has 14 residues. CDR3 loop: CASGWQGSTGELFF. The CDR3 nucleotides are TGCGCCAGCGGTTGGCAGGGAAGCACCGGGGAGCTGTTTTTT.

V and J are TRBV5-1 and TRBJ2-1; maybe TRBD2 (7 bases). V shed 0 bases and J shed 9 bases, with 13 bases lying between them. Looked up from germline, CDR1 is SGHRS and CDR2 is YFSETQ. The CDR3 totals 14 residues. CDR3 in amino acids: CASSLAIGGAEQFF. CDR3 DNA: TGCGCCAGCAGCTTGGCTATAGGGGGGGCTGAGCAGTTCTTC.